What follows is one T cell receptor (beta chain) and its context. It was with random hexamers that about 0.45 to 1 ug RNA was reverse transcribed. Multiplex immunoSEQ PCR targeted 54 Vbeta and 13 Jbeta TCR beta segments. TCRdb independently ran MiXCR on the immunoSEQ multiplex PCR reads; one entry per CDR3 protein. The sample lists 150,000 to 200,000 distinct CDR3 sequences; 85% to 95% were seen once. The data originate from a study of CD8 T cells in Susac syndrome. TCR beta was sequenced from blood CD8+ and CD4+ T cells. This CDR3 has 13 amino acids. The ends lost 4 bases at V and 5 bases at J; junction bases unmatched: 6. The germline V gene encodes CDR1 SGHRS and CDR2 YFSETQ.

This chain connects TRBV5-1 to TRBJ2-7; TRBD1 agrees at 7 bases. This TCR was sampled from a human donor with multiple sclerosis. The sample was CD4+ T cells from PBMCs. CDR3 coding DNA: TGCGCCAGCAGCGCGACAGGGTTGGACGAGCAGTACTTC. This gives the protein CASSATGLDEQYF.